A single T cell receptor (beta chain) is shown here with its context. The trim removed 1 base at V and 2 bases at J, leaving 4 bases unmatched. CDR3 length equals 15 residues. CDR1 and CDR2 (germline): SGHAT, FQDESV (reference sequence). The data belong to a study of blood T cell repertoires in COVID-19. Looking at the study overall: Spain, Italy and the United States supplied samples that represented acute and convalescent COVID-19.

As originally analysed: Using reference gene primer amplification, nucleated cell counts were estimated. Produced via immunoSEQ multiplex PCR; TCRdb's table is partial and in-frame only. Clonal size and the V and J genes are those of that table, whereas D and trimming came from the DNA. This table has 100,000 or so clones, around nine tenths appearing once. The chain has TRBV11-1 and TRBJ2-5; the match to TRBD1 covers 7 bases. This TCR came from a woman aged 45-65 years in a cohort sampled during active COVID-19. Source material: peripheral blood. The CDR3 spells CASSLGQGLQETQYF. The CDR3 DNA follows: TGTGCCAGCAGCTTAGGACAGGGCTTACAAGAGACCCAGTACTTC. The full variable domain, its missing parts supplied by reference TRBV11-1 and TRBJ2-5, is EAEVAQSPRYKITEKSQAVAFWCDPISGHATLYWYRQILGQGPELLVQFQDESVVDDSQLPKDRFSAERLKGVDSTLKIQPAELGDSAMYLCASSLGQGLQETQYFGPGTRLLVL.